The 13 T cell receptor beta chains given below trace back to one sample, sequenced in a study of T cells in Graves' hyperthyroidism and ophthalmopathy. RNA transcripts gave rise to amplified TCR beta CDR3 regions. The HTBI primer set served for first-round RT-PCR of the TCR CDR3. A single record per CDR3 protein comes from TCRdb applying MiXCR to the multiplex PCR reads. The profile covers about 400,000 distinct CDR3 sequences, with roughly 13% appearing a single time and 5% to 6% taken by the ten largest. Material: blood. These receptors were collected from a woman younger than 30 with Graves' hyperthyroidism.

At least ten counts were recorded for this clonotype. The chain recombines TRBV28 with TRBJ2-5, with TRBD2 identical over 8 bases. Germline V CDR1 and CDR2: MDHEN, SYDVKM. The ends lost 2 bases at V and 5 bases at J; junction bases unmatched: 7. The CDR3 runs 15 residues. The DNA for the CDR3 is TGTGCCAGCAGTTTAAGCGGGAGAGGTGAGGAGACCCAGTACTTC. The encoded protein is CASSLSGRGEETQYF. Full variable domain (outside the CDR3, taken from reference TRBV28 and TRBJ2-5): DVKVTQSSRYLVKRTGEKVFLECVQDMDHENMFWYRQDPGLGLRLIYFSYDVKMKEKGDIPEGYSVSREKKERFSLILESASTNQTSMYLCASSLSGRGEETQYFGPGTRLLVL.

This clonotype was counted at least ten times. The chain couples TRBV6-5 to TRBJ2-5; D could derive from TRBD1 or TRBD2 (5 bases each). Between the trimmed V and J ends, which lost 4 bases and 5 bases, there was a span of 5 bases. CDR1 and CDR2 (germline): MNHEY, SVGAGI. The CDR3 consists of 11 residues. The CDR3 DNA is TGTGCCAGCAGTTGGGGGGAGACCCAGTACTTC. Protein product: CASSWGETQYF.

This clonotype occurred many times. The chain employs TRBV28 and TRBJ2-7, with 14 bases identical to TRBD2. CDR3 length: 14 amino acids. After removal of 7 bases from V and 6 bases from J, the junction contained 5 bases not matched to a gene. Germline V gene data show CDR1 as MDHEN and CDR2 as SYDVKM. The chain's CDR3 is CASITGLAGGEQYF. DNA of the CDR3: TGTGCCAGCATTACTGGACTAGCGGGAGGCGAGCAGTACTTC.

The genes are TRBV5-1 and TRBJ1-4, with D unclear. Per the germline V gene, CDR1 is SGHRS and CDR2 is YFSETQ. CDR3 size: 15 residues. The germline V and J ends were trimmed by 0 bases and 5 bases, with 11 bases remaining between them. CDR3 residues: CASSLEARANEKLFF. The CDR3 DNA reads TGCGCCAGCAGCTTGGAGGCCAGAGCGAATGAAAAACTGTTTTTT.

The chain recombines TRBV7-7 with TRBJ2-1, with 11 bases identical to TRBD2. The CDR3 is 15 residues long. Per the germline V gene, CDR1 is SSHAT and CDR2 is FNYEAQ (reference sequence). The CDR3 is CANSLNSGRAAEQFF. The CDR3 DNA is TGTGCTAACAGCTTAAATAGCGGGAGGGCCGCTGAGCAGTTCTTC.

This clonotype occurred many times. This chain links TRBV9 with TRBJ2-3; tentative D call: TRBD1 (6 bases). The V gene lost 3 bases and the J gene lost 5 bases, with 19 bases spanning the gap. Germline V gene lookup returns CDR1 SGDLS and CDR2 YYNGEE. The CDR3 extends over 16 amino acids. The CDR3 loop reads CASSGRGGPPGDTQYF. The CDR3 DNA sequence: TGTGCCAGCAGCGGCAGGGGTGGACCCCCGGGAGATACGCAGTATTTT.

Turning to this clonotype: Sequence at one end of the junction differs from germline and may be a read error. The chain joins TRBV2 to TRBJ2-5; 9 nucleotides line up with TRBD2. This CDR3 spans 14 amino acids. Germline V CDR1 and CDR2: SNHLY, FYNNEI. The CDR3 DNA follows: TGTGCCAGTAGTGGGCGGGGGGGCTCGGAGACCCAGTACTTC. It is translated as CASSGRGGSETQYF.

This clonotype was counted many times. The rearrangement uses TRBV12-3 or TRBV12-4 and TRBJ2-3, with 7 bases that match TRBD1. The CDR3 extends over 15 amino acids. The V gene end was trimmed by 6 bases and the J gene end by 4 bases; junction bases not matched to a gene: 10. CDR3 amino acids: CASSSDRDGPDTQYF. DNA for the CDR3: TGTGCCAGCAGCTCAGACAGGGACGGCCCAGATACGCAGTATTTT.

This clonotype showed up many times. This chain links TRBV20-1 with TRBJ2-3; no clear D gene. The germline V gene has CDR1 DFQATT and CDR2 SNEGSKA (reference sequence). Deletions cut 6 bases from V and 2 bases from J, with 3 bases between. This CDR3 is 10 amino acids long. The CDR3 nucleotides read TGCAGTGCCAACACAGATACGCAGTATTTT. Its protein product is CSANTDTQYF.

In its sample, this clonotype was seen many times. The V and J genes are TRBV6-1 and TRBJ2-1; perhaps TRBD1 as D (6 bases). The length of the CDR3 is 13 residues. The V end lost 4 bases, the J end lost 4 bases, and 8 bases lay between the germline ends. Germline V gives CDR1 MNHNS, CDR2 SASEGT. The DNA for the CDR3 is TGTGCCAGCAGTGTGGACAGTTACAATGAGCAGTTCTTC. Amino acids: CASSVDSYNEQFF.

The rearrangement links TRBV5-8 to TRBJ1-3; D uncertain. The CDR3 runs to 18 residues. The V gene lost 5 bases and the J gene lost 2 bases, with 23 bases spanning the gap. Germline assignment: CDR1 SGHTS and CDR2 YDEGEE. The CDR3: CASSFVREPPLPGNTIYF. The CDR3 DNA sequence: TGTGCCAGCAGTTTCGTAAGAGAACCGCCACTCCCTGGAAACACCATATATTTT.

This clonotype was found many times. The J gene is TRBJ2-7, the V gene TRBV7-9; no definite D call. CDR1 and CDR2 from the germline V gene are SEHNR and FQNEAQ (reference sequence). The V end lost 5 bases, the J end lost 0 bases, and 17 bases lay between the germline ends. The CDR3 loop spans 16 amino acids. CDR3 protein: CASSPPRVSSSYEQYF. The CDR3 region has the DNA TGTGCCAGCAGCCCCCCTAGGGTCTCAAGCTCCTACGAGCAGTACTTC.

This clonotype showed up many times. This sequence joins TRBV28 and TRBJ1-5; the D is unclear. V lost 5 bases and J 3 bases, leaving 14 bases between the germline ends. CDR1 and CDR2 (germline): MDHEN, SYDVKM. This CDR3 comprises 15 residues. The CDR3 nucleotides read TGTGCCAGCAGTAAGACCTGGAACAACAATCAGCCCCAGCATTTT. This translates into CASSKTWNNNQPQHF.